The 24 T cell receptor beta chains below were found in one sample sequenced in a study of T cell repertoires in cytomegalovirus infection. Their target antigens are unknown. TCRdb used MiXCR to reprocess the reads, holding one entry per CDR3 protein. Of roughly 920,000 distinct CDR3 sequences in the sample, around 29% were seen once. The sample here was cultured CD8+ T cells from PBMCs, taken from culture after CMV antigen stimulation. Source of these receptors: a human donor in good health (CMV status not recorded). Some clones in this sample may be carry-over from other donors' samples.

This clonotype came up a few times. The chain has TRBV18 and TRBJ2-5, with 7 bases matching TRBD2. CDR1 is KGHSH and CDR2 is LQKENI in the germline V gene. CDR3 length: 15 residues. V lost 3 bases and J lost 2; bases outside the gene matches: 6. Written as DNA, the CDR3 is TGTGCCAGCTCACCTGGGGGGGAAGATCAAGAGACCCAGTACTTC. Translation gives CASSPGGEDQETQYF.

This clonotype occurred many times. The genes are TRBV7-2 and TRBJ2-5; D is perhaps TRBD2 (6 bases). The germline V gene has CDR1 SGHTA and CDR2 FQGNSA. This CDR3 is 15 amino acids long. Between the trimmed V and J ends, which lost 5 bases and 3 bases, there was a span of 16 bases. CDR3 protein: CASSPVTGVKETQYF. CDR3 nucleotide sequence: TGTGCCAGCAGCCCCGTTACGGGGGTAAAAGAGACCCAGTACTTC.

This clonotype appeared many times. The chain uses TRBV19 and TRBJ2-1; D may correspond to TRBD1 or TRBD2 (6 bases each). The CDR3 length is 14 residues. Germline-derived CDR1 and CDR2 are LNHDA and SQIVND (reference sequence). V lost 9 bases and J lost 7, with 19 bases in between. CDR3 coding DNA: TGTGCCAGCCTCGCAAAGGGGGGCAGGAATGAGCAGTTCTTC. This gives the protein CASLAKGGRNEQFF.

The rearrangement links TRBV7-6 to TRBJ1-4, with a weak D call TRBD1 (5 bases). The germline V and J ends were trimmed by 1 base and 2 bases, with 8 bases remaining between them. CDR1 and CDR2 from the germline V gene are SGHVS and FNYEAQ. The CDR3 is 15 amino acids. DNA of the CDR3: TGTGCCAGCAGCTTAGAAGGACATACTAATGAAAAACTGTTTTTT. Protein: CASSLEGHTNEKLFF.

The V call is TRBV12-3 or TRBV12-4, the J call TRBJ1-1, with TRBD1 identical over 9 bases. This CDR3 is built from 15 residues. V lost 2 bases to trimming and J lost 5 bases; unmatched junction nucleotides: 6. The DNA of the CDR3 is TGTGCCAGCAGTTTATCGTCGACAGGGGGAACTGAAGCTTTCTTT. Encoded protein: CASSLSSTGGTEAFF.

The gene calls are TRBV12-3 or TRBV12-4 and TRBJ1-2, with a weak D call TRBD1 (6 bases). The CDR3 covers 15 residues. Trimming cost V 6 bases and J 5 bases, with 19 bases left between them. The CDR3 spells CASSPLDRIPYGYTF. CDR3 coding DNA: TGTGCCAGCAGCCCCCTGGACAGAATCCCATATGGCTACACCTTC.

This clonotype was detected only a few times. The genes are TRBV7-9 and TRBJ1-2; weak D call: TRBD1 (5 bases). This CDR3 comprises 15 residues. Germline CDR1 and CDR2: SEHNR and FQNEAQ (reference sequence). V dropped 6 bases and J dropped 1 base, with 15 bases sitting between them. The CDR3 protein is CASSTSGGFNYGYTF. CDR3 DNA sequence: TGTGCCAGCAGTACCTCCGGGGGGTTTAACTATGGCTACACCTTC.

This chain connects TRBV10-3 to TRBJ2-3, with 8 bases lining up with TRBD1. Germline values: CDR1 ENHRY, CDR2 SYGVKD. The CDR3 contains 15 residues. The junction had 11 bases not matched to a gene; V was cut back by 11 bases and J by 1 base. The CDR3 loop reads CAASGTGERTDTQYF. The CDR3 bases are TGTGCCGCTTCCGGGACAGGAGAACGCACAGATACGCAGTATTTT.

The genes are TRBV7-9 and TRBJ1-2; D gene uncertain. Germline CDR1 reads SEHNR; CDR2 reads FQNEAQ (reference sequence). V was clipped by 3 bases and J by 2 bases, with 4 bases between them. The CDR3 covers 12 residues. The CDR3 DNA follows: TGTGCCAGCAGCTTGCAGAACTATGGCTACACCTTC. It is translated as CASSLQNYGYTF.

In this sample, this clonotype turned up a few times. The chain uses TRBV7-9 and TRBJ2-5; D gene ambiguous. There are 13 residues in the CDR3. CDR1 is SEHNR and CDR2 is FQNEAQ in the germline V gene (reference sequence). With 4 bases removed from V and 5 bases from J, the gap between germline ends came to 11 bases. CDR3 coding DNA: TGTGCCAGCAGCTCCCCCTACTACGAGACCCAGTACTTC. This sequence encodes CASSSPYYETQYF.

A few counts support this clonotype. DNA of the CDR3: TGTGCCAGCAGTTACTTGGGAATCACTGAAGCTTTCTTT. It translates to CASSYLGITEAFF. The chain couples TRBV6-5 to TRBJ1-1; no definite D call. Deletions cut 1 base from V and 4 bases from J, with 7 bases between. Germline loops: CDR1 MNHEY, CDR2 SVGAGI. The CDR3 totals 13 residues.

The chain recombines TRBV5-1 with TRBJ2-1, with TRBD1 matching 8 bases. V was pared by 5 bases and J by 7 bases, with 11 bases of the junction left unmatched. The CDR3 is made up of 15 amino acids. Germline CDR1 reads SGHRS; CDR2 reads YFSETQ. CDR3 DNA sequence: TGCGCCAGCAGACCGGACAGGGAATGGTGGAATGAGCAGTTCTTC. Its translation is CASRPDREWWNEQFF. Variable domain in full (rest from reference TRBV5-1 and TRBJ2-1): KAGVTQTPRYLIKTRGQQVTLSCSPISGHRSVSWYQQTPGQGLQFLFEYFSETQRNKGNFPGRFSGRQFSNSRSEMNVSTLELGDSALYLCASRPDREWWNEQFFGPGTRLTVL.

The chain links TRBV6-8 to TRBJ2-3; possibly TRBD1 for D (6 bases). Trimming pared 4 bases from V and 2 bases from J, leaving 10 bases between. Germline V CDR1 and CDR2: MNHGY, SAAAGT. CDR3 length: 14 residues. The DNA for the CDR3 is TGTGCCAGCAGTTGGGGGCGGACCACAGATACGCAGTATTTT. Translated: CASSWGRTTDTQYF.

This rearrangement joins TRBV7-9 to TRBJ2-2, with D possibly matching TRBD2 (5 bases). Trimming removed 7 bases at V and 13 bases at J, with 10 bases between. CDR1 is SEHNR and CDR2 is FQNEAQ in the germline V gene (reference sequence). The CDR3 sequence is 10 residues long. CDR3 protein: CASTPGRLFF. The CDR3 region has the DNA TGTGCCAGCACCCCGGGAAGGCTGTTTTTT.

Notes on this clonotype: A single base separates this from a much larger clone, so it may be a read error. The V call is TRBV7-2, the J call TRBJ2-5, with D unclear. The CDR3 is 13 residues long. CDR1 is SGHTA and CDR2 is FQGNSA in the germline V gene. The CDR3 region is CASGLWIGETQYF. CDR3 DNA sequence: TGTGCCAGCGGCTTATGGATAGGGGAGACCCAGTACTTC.

The CDR3 region has the DNA TGTGCCAGCAGCTTAGGTGGTTACGCCGATGAGCAGTTCTTC. Translating it yields CASSLGGYADEQFF. The rearrangement joins TRBV7-4 to TRBJ2-1; D gene unclear. Germline V gives CDR1 SGHVT, CDR2 SQSDAQ. Deletions cut 1 base from V and 8 bases from J, with 12 bases between. There are 14 residues in the CDR3.

This clonotype was observed a handful of times. The chain joins TRBV7-9 to TRBJ1-2, with 7 nucleotides matching TRBD1. In germline, CDR1 is SEHNR, CDR2 FQNEAQ (reference sequence). Trimming took 5 bases from V and 1 from J; bases not matched to a gene: 10. The CDR3 is 16 residues long. The CDR3 DNA reads as TGTGCCAGCAGCACCTCGACAGGGTTAATTAACTATGGCTACACCTTC. This codes for CASSTSTGLINYGYTF.

This clonotype occurred a few times. The V gene is TRBV19, the J gene TRBJ1-1; D unresolved. V shed 4 bases and J shed 4 bases, with 13 bases lying between them. Germline V gene lookup returns CDR1 LNHDA and CDR2 SQIVND (reference sequence). CDR3 size: 14 residues. For the CDR3, the DNA is TGTGCCAGTAGTACCTACACGGGTGGCACTGAAGCTTTCTTT. Translating gives CASSTYTGGTEAFF.

This clonotype was seen more than once but under ten times. The J gene is TRBJ1-1, the V gene TRBV6-5; no definite D call. V dropped 6 bases and J dropped 0 bases, with 17 bases sitting between them. This CDR3 has 16 amino acids. The germline V gene has CDR1 MNHEY and CDR2 SVGAGI. For the CDR3, the DNA is TGTGCCAGCAGCTTACTGTATTTAGGGTTGAACACTGAAGCTTTCTTT. Translating gives CASSLLYLGLNTEAFF.

V and J are TRBV19 and TRBJ1-5, with D unresolved. V was shortened by 5 bases and J by 2 bases, with 10 bases between the two germline ends. Looked up from germline, CDR1 is LNHDA and CDR2 is SQIVND (reference sequence). The CDR3 spans 14 residues. Here the CDR3 reads CASSVGWGNQPQHF. The CDR3 DNA reads as TGTGCCAGTAGTGTGGGGTGGGGCAATCAGCCCCAGCATTTT.

The J gene is TRBJ1-1, the V gene TRBV7-9, with D possibly TRBD1 on 5 matching bases. From germline, CDR1 is SEHNR and CDR2 FQNEAQ (reference sequence). The CDR3 has 16 amino acids. Trimming removed 6 bases from V and 0 bases from J, with 17 bases in between. The CDR3 loop is CASRSGLGDLNTEAFF. For the CDR3, the DNA is TGTGCCAGCAGATCCGGGTTGGGGGACCTGAACACTGAAGCTTTCTTT.

The genes are TRBV7-9 and TRBJ2-5, with D perhaps matching TRBD1 (5 bases). Germline loops: CDR1 SEHNR, CDR2 FQNEAQ (reference sequence). The CDR3 is 14 residues long. V dropped 1 base and J dropped 5 bases, with 11 bases sitting between them. The CDR3 loop reads CASSLGRTRETQYF. The CDR3 nucleotides are TGTGCCAGCAGCTTAGGCCGGACAAGGGAGACCCAGTACTTC.

This clonotype was recorded a few times. J is TRBJ1-1 and V is TRBV10-3; D not resolved. V lost 3 bases, J lost 3 bases, and 14 bases lay in between. Per germline, CDR1 ENHRY and CDR2 SYGVKD. The CDR3 has 15 residues. CDR3 sequence: CAISDPSGGDTEAFF. The CDR3, as DNA: TGTGCCATCAGTGACCCATCCGGAGGCGACACTGAAGCTTTCTTT.

The chain employs TRBV12-3 or TRBV12-4 and TRBJ2-3; 7 bases are a match to TRBD1. Trimming at V came to 5 bases and at J to 2 bases, leaving 10 bases not matched to a gene. The CDR3 extends over 16 amino acids. The CDR3 region has the DNA TGTGCCAGCAGTCTGGGGGTCAGGGGGACCACAGATACGCAGTATTTT. Translation: CASSLGVRGTTDTQYF.